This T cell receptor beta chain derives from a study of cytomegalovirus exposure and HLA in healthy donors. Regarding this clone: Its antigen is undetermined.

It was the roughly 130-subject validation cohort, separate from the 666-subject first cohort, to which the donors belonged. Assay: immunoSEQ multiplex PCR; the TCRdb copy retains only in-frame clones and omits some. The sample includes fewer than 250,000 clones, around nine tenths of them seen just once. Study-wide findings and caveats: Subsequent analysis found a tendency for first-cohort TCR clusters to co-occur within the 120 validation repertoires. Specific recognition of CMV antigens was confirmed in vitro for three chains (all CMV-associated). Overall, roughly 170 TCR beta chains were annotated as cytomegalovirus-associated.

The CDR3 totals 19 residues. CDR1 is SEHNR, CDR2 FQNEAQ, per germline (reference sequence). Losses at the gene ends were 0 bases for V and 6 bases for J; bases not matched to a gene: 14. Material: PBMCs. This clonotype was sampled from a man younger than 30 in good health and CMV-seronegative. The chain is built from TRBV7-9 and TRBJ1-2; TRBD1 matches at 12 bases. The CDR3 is CASSLASGTGGAYSHGYTF. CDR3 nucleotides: TGTGCCAGCAGCTTAGCGTCGGGGACAGGGGGCGCTTATAGCCATGGCTACACCTTC.